One sample yielded the 3 T cell receptor beta chains listed below, sequenced in a study of human T cells and chemical hapten exposure. The sample's time point: pre-sensitization, week 0. The sample's treatment: therapeutic diphenylcyclopropenone sensitization with weekly scalp DPC. TCRdb called the RACE reads again in MiXCR, with one record for every CDR3 protein. The table includes approximately 320,000 distinct CDR3 sequences, roughly 6% detected once. This material consisted of whole blood, taken in connection with sensitization to the hapten diphenylcyclopropenone (DPC). These receptors came from a woman between 18 and 30 years old with alopecia areata. Some clones in this sample may be carry-over from other donors' samples.

CDR3 residues: CASSPLTGAGTDTQYF. CDR3 in DNA: TGTGCCAGCAGCCCTCTGACAGGGGCAGGGACAGATACGCAGTATTTT. The chain is built from TRBV7-8 and TRBJ2-3; 8 bases are shared with TRBD1. This CDR3 region has 16 residues. V lost 5 bases, J lost 3 bases, and 10 bases stayed unmatched. Per the germline V gene, CDR1 is SGHVS and CDR2 is FQNEAQ.

The V call is TRBV18, the J call TRBJ2-3; 7 nucleotides line up with TRBD1. The CDR3 loop spans 16 amino acids. After removal of 6 bases from V and 3 bases from J, the junction contained 12 bases not matched to a gene. Germline lookup yields CDR1 KGHSH and CDR2 LQKENI. CDR3 nucleotides: TGTGCCAGCTCCCCGCCCCACCGACAGGGTACAGATACGCAGTATTTT. It encodes CASSPPHRQGTDTQYF.

On this clonotype: A single base separates this from a much larger clone, so it may be a read error. This chain joins TRBV5-1 and TRBJ2-3; 8 nucleotides align to TRBD2. The V segment lost 4 bases and the J segment 5 bases; nucleotides outside the gene matches: 12. The germline V gene encodes CDR1 SGHRS and CDR2 YFSETQ. The CDR3 is made up of 16 amino acids. The CDR3 sequence: CASSIQSGGLIDTQYF. CDR3 DNA sequence: TGCGCCAGCAGCATCCAGAGCGGGGGCCTAATAGATACGCAGTATTTT.